The 19 T cell receptor beta chains listed next were all sequenced from one sample in a study of T-cell memory formation after mild COVID-19. TCRdb independently ran MiXCR on the 5' RACE reads; one entry per CDR3 protein. Of roughly 180,000 distinct CDR3 sequences in the sample, roughly 11% were seen once. The sequencing sample was made of PBMCs or a T cell subset sorted from them (not recorded which). The receptor set was obtained from a man in his late teens or twenties who had mild COVID-19 (a few samples of this study predate the infection). Cell type and time point are not known.

The sample holds a few counts of this clonotype. The chain joins TRBV16 to TRBJ2-7; D ambiguous. The CDR3 has 14 amino acids. The V end lost 0 bases, the J end lost 0 bases, and 6 bases lay between the germline ends. Per the germline V gene, CDR1 is KGHSY and CDR2 is FQNENV. CDR3 sequence (DNA): TGTGCCAGCAGCCAATCCCACAGCTCCTACGAGCAGTACTTC. The encoded protein is CASSQSHSSYEQYF.

This clonotype was observed many times. The chain combines TRBV5-1 with TRBJ2-5; either TRBD1 or TRBD2 may fit D (5 bases each). CDR3 length: 13 amino acids. CDR1 SGHRS and CDR2 YFSETQ come from the germline V gene. V dropped 1 base and J dropped 3 bases, with 7 bases sitting between them. The CDR3 reads CASSLRGEETQYF. In DNA, the CDR3 is TGCGCCAGCAGCTTGAGAGGGGAAGAGACCCAGTACTTC.

In its sample, this clonotype was seen many times. V usage is TRBV5-1 and J usage is TRBJ1-1; D not resolved. The CDR3 extends over 13 amino acids. Germline lookup yields CDR1 SGHRS and CDR2 YFSETQ. Trimming cost V 3 bases and J 0 bases, with 6 bases left between them. CDR3 DNA: TGCGCCAGCAGCTGGGATATGAACACTGAAGCTTTCTTT. This encodes CASSWDMNTEAFF.

This clonotype has just a few counts. The gene calls are TRBV27 and TRBJ2-5; D ambiguous. Looked up from germline, CDR1 is MNHEY and CDR2 is SMNVEV (reference sequence). Trimming shortened V by 5 bases and J by 2 bases, and 9 bases separated the two germline ends. The CDR3 extends over 13 amino acids. CDR3 bases: TGTGCCAGCAGTAAAAGAATACAAGAGACCCAGTACTTC. It yields the protein CASSKRIQETQYF.

Turning to this clonotype: A much larger clone lies one base from this, so it may be a read error. The CDR3 region has the DNA TGTGCCAGCAGCTTAGATGGTAGGACTGAAGCTTTCTTT. Translation gives CASSLDGRTEAFF. The V gene is TRBV7-9, the J gene TRBJ1-1; D is uncertain. V lost 1 base and J 5 bases, leaving 8 bases between the germline ends. In germline, CDR1 is SEHNR, CDR2 FQNEAQ (reference sequence). CDR3 length: 13 residues. The full variable domain, with the rest looked up from reference TRBV7-9 and TRBJ1-1, is DTGVSQNPRHKITKRGQNVTFRCDPISEHNRLYWYRQTLGQGPEFLTYFQNEAQLEKSRLLSDRFSAERPKGSFSTLEIQRTEQGDSAMYLCASSLDGRTEAFFGQGTRLTVV.

In this sample, this clonotype turned up a few times. The chain joins TRBV6-2 or TRBV6-3 to TRBJ2-3; the D is unclear. V lost 1 base and J 14 bases, leaving 13 bases between the germline ends. Germline-derived CDR1 and CDR2 are MNHEY and SVGEGT. This CDR3 has 12 residues. The DNA of the CDR3 is TGTGCCAGCAGTTACTTCGGCACGGCGCCGTATTTT. This codes for CASSYFGTAPYF.

This clonotype has only a few counts. This sequence joins TRBV10-3 and TRBJ1-2, with 10 bases that match TRBD1. This CDR3 has 14 amino acids. Trimming cost V 6 bases and J 4 bases; bases outside gene matches: 5. Per the germline V gene, CDR1 is ENHRY and CDR2 is SYGVKD. This chain's CDR3 is CAIRGQGSSYGYTF. The CDR3 bases are TGTGCCATCAGGGGACAGGGGAGCTCCTATGGCTACACCTTC.

The rearrangement joins TRBV7-3 to TRBJ1-2; no firm D call. With 1 base removed from V and 0 bases from J, the gap between germline ends came to 3 bases. The V gene's germline CDR1 is SGHTA and CDR2 FQGTGA. There are 13 residues in the CDR3. CDR3 sequence: CASSLKANYGYTF. The CDR3 DNA follows: TGTGCCAGCAGCTTAAAGGCTAACTATGGCTACACCTTC.

This clonotype was seen repeatedly, ten times or more. V usage is TRBV6-2 or TRBV6-3 and J usage is TRBJ2-3; D call uncertain. This CDR3 is 12 amino acids long. CDR1 MNHEY and CDR2 SVGEGT come from the germline V gene. Trimming cost V 2 bases and J 4 bases, with 4 bases left between them. For the CDR3, the DNA is TGTGCCAGCAGTTACGTGGCAGATACGCAGTATTTT. This gives the protein CASSYVADTQYF.

J is TRBJ2-7 and V is TRBV9; the D gene is possibly TRBD2 (5 bases). The CDR3 has 12 amino acids. From germline, CDR1 is SGDLS and CDR2 YYNGEE. The V and J ends lost 1 base and 7 bases respectively, with 9 bases between them. Here the CDR3 DNA reads TGTGCCAGCAGCGTATCGTCGGGAGAGCAGTACTTC. As protein: CASSVSSGEQYF.

Details on this clonotype: At one of its ends the junction is not consistent with the germline gene, which may arise from a read error. V gene TRBV27 combines with J gene TRBJ2-3; D possibly corresponds to TRBD2 (6 bases). Germline V gene sequence: CDR1 MNHEY, CDR2 SMNVEV (reference sequence). This CDR3 is 13 amino acids long. As DNA, the CDR3 is TGTGCCCGCAGTCCAAGACTAGCAGATACGCAGTATTTT. As protein: CARSPRLADTQYF.

This sequence joins TRBV28 and TRBJ2-2; D is undetermined. Germline V gene sequence: CDR1 MDHEN, CDR2 SYDVKM. V shed 6 bases and J shed 4 bases, with 6 bases lying between them. CDR3 length: 12 amino acids. The DNA of the CDR3 is TGTGCCAGCAGCGTCATCACCGGGGAGCTGTTTTTT. Its translation: CASSVITGELFF.

This clonotype was detected a few times. This chain joins TRBV20-1 and TRBJ2-5; weak D call: TRBD2 (6 bases). Deletions cut 5 bases from V and 3 bases from J, with 13 bases between. The CDR3 loop spans 13 amino acids. Germline-derived CDR1 and CDR2 are DFQATT and SNEGSKA (reference sequence). CDR3 protein: CSAPGRSKETQYF. The CDR3 nucleotides read TGCAGTGCTCCCGGGAGAAGCAAAGAGACCCAGTACTTC.

This clonotype was seen ten or more times. J is TRBJ1-3 and V is TRBV28; TRBD1 aligns across 9 bases. The length of the CDR3 is 15 residues. Germline CDR1 MDHEN, CDR2 SYDVKM. Trimming at V came to 5 bases and at J to 7 bases, leaving 9 bases not matched to a gene. The CDR3 coding sequence is TGTGCCAGCAGTGCCCCGGGACAGGGCTCGAACACCATATATTTT. Protein sequence: CASSAPGQGSNTIYF.

This sequence joins TRBV11-2 and TRBJ2-2; 8 bases fit TRBD2. CDR3 length: 16 residues. With 1 base clipped from V and 0 bases from J, the junction kept 1 base outside the gene matches. Per the germline V gene, CDR1 is SGHAT and CDR2 is FQNNGV. In DNA, the CDR3 is TGTGCCAGCAGCTTAGCGGGGGGGACGAACACCGGGGAGCTGTTTTTT. Protein product: CASSLAGGTNTGELFF. Supplemented by reference TRBV11-2 and TRBJ2-2, the full variable domain reads EAGVAQSPRYKIIEKRQSVAFWCNPISGHATLYWYQQILGQGPKLLIQFQNNGVVDDSQLPKDRFSAERLKGVDSTLKIQPAKLEDSAVYLCASSLAGGTNTGELFFGEGSRLTVL.

This clonotype was observed at least ten times. The gene calls are TRBV5-6 and TRBJ2-4; no definite D call. CDR3 length equals 14 residues. With 4 bases removed from V and 1 base from J, the gap between germline ends came to 9 bases. CDR1 and CDR2 from the germline V gene are SGHDT and YYEEEE. The CDR3: CASSTAGAKNIQYF. DNA of the CDR3: TGTGCCAGCAGCACGGCCGGGGCCAAAAACATTCAGTACTTC.

In this sample, this clonotype turned up many times. The V gene is TRBV4-3, the J gene TRBJ1-5; 9 nucleotides line up with TRBD1. Germline values: CDR1 LGHNA, CDR2 YSLEER. The CDR3 runs to 14 residues. V lost 0 bases to trimming and J lost 6 bases; unmatched junction nucleotides: 0. The CDR3 sequence is CASSQETGGQPQHF. The CDR3 region has the DNA TGCGCCAGCAGCCAAGAGACAGGGGGTCAGCCCCAGCATTTT.

The CDR3: CASSRIAGTSGNTIYF. For the CDR3, the DNA is TGCGCCAGCAGTAGGATTGCCGGGACTAGTGGAAACACCATATATTTT. This rearrangement joins TRBV4-1 to TRBJ1-3; D is perhaps TRBD1 (5 bases). Germline CDR1 MGHRA, CDR2 YSYEKL. There are 16 residues in the CDR3. Trimming shortened V by 6 bases and J by 3 bases, and 18 bases separated the two germline ends.

This clonotype was seen more than once but under ten times. The rearrangement links TRBV20-1 to TRBJ2-3; unclear D gene. V lost 3 bases to trimming and J lost 7 bases, with 8 bases between them. The CDR3 spans 11 residues. CDR1 is DFQATT and CDR2 is SNEGSKA in the germline V gene (reference sequence). In nucleotides, the CDR3 is TGCAGTGCTAGCTTGACCCATACGCAGTATTTT. It yields the protein CSASLTHTQYF.